This section outlines one TCR beta chain sequence together with its context. Its specific antigen is unknown. The sequence runs out 3 residues before the end of the CDR3; the remainder is reconstructed from the germline J gene. Here V drops 4 bases and J drops 3 bases, and the junction holds 2 bases not matched to any gene. The CDR3 starts with the cysteine, ends with the phenylalanine, and has 13 residues. Part of the CDR3 DNA is given, 30 bases translated from base 1. For CDR1 and CDR2, the germline V gene (reference sequence) lists DFQATT and SNEGSKA. Standard criteria were used to diagnose CVID, namely serum IgG, IgA and/or IgM reduced below the normal range together with specific antibody deficiency. A total of 44 subjects (around 15 female and around 30 male; age range roughly 9 to 64 years, mean age around 40) were included in the CVID group. Most CVID patients and most healthy controls were of Caucasian heritage. At the time of study participation, every CVID subject had been on replacement immunoglobulin therapy for one year or longer. When blood was collected, none of the CVID subjects were ill or on immunomodulatory or immunosuppressive medication. Heparinized peripheral whole blood samples of about 5 to 8 ml were collected from each donor. Genomic DNA from adults with common variable immune deficiency (CVID) and from healthy adult controls was used for sequencing of TCRbeta CDR3 repertoires. Diluted blood was subjected to density centrifugation over Hypaque 1077 or Ficoll-Paque for isolation of peripheral blood mononuclear cells. Unsorted mononuclear cells served as the source of genomic DNA, which was extracted either by Qiagen column purification or by a centrifugation-based method.

Equivalent amounts of genomic DNA from CVID and control samples were used as sequencing input. For every sample, a 60 bp segment covering the rearranged TCRbeta CDR3 region was amplified and then sequenced. The immunoSEQ assay, a bias-corrected multiplex PCR with high-throughput sequencing, was employed for TCRbeta amplification. The original pipeline was this. Each unique nucleotide sequence was treated as a clone and annotated with V, D and J genes, copy number and frequency. Sequences were labeled productive if in frame, and non-productive if out of frame or containing stop codons. As previously described, clonality was computed from Shannon's entropy. The predicted amino acid sequences of productive clones were used to derive mean CDR3 Kyte-Doolittle hydropathy. Scaled V gene usage was hierarchically clustered using Manhattan distance and complete linkage with the R hclust function. Clone sharing by CDR3 amino acid sequence was assessed by resampling 12 repertoires per group over 100 rounds. The repertoires were searched for more than 65 published EBV-specific and fewer than 250 published CMV-specific TCRbeta sequences. Two CVID samples yielding fewer than 10,000 sequences were excluded from analysis, leaving approximately 40 CVID repertoires. TCRdb took this table from immuneACCESS and kept in-frame rearrangements with V and J called. Such tables lack part of the clones; where checked against another copy, unresolved V genes explain under half of the gap, and the rest is unexplained. Clone size and V and J calls were adopted from that table, with D and trimming inferred from the DNA. The table held for this sample gives 8,000 to 9,500 clones. The ten largest make up about 4% of the sample.

The data were obtained in a study of T cell clonality in common variable immunodeficiency (dated by TCRdb to about 2015). The full study reports these points: TCRbeta clonality was higher in CVID subjects than in healthy controls (t-test p = 0.018), and the increase was most characteristic of about a third of subjects. Correlations between repertoire features and clinical complications were limited by patient heterogeneity within the CVID cohort. Even though DNA input was equal, the average per sample came to about 81,820 unique sequences for controls compared with around 33,000 for CVID samples. Fewer deletions and N-nucleotide insertions were reportedly observed in CVID TCRbeta sequences, and highly modified clones with 13 or more V deletions were reportedly absent from CVID TCRbeta sequences. Fewer TCRbeta clones were shared among CVID subjects than among healthy controls (p < 0.0001). According to the authors, figuring out what caused the increased clonality in CVID would require sequencing the repertoires of T cell subpopulations.

Material for sequencing was peripheral blood mononuclear cells. This chain is built from TRBV20-1 and TRBJ2-7, and TRBD2 matches 11 of the central bases. The receptor's source is a human donor with common variable immunodeficiency. CDR3 loop: CSATGLAGYEQYF. The CDR3 DNA, read in part, is TGCAGTGCTACCGGACTAGCGGGCTACGAG.